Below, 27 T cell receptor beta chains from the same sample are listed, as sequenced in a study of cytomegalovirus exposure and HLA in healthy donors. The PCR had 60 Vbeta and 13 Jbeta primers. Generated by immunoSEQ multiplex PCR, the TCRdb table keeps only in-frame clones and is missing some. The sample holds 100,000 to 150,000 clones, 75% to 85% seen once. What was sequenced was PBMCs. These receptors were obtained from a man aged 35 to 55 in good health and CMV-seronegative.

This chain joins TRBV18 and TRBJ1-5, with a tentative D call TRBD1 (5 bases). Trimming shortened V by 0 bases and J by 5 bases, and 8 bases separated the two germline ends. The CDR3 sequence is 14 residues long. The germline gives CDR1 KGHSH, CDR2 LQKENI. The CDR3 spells CASSPPGGDQPQHF. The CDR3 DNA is TGTGCCAGCTCACCACCGGGGGGGGATCAGCCCCAGCATTTT. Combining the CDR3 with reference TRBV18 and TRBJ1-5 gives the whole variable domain NAGVMQNPRHLVRRRGQEARLRCSPMKGHSHVYWYRQLPEEGLKFMVYLQKENIIDESGMPKERFSAEFPKEGPSILRIQQVVRGDSAAYFCASSPPGGDQPQHFGDGTRLSIL.

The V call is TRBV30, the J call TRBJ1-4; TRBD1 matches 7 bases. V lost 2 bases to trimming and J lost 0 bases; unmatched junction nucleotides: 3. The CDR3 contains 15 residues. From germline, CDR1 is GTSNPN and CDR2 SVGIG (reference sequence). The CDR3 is CAWSHGTATNEKLFF. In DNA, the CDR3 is TGTGCCTGGAGTCACGGGACAGCAACTAATGAAAAACTGTTTTTT.

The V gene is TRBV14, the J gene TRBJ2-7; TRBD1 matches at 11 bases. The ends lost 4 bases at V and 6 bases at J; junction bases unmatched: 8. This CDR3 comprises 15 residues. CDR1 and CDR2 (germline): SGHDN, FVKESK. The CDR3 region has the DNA TGTGCCAGCAGCCCGAGGACAGGGGGCAGGTTCGAGCAGTACTTC. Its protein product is CASSPRTGGRFEQYF. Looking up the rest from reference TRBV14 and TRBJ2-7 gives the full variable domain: EAGVTQFPSHSVIEKGQTVTLRCDPISGHDNLYWYRRVMGKEIKFLLHFVKESKQDESGMPNNRFLAERTGGTYSTLKVQPAELEDSGVYFCASSPRTGGRFEQYFGPGTRLTVT.

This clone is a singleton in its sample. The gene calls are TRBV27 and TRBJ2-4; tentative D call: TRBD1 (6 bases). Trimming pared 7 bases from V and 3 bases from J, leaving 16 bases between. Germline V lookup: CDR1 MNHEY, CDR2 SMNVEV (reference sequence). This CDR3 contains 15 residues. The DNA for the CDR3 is TGTGCCAGCAAAGTCCAGGGGTGGTACAAAAACATTCAGTACTTC. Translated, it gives CASKVQGWYKNIQYF.

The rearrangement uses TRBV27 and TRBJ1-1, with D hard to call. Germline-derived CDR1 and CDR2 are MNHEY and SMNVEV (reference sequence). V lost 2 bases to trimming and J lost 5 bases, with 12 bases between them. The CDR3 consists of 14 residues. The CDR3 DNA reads TGTGCCAGCAGTTTAAACGGAGGGAGGACTGAAGCTTTCTTT. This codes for CASSLNGGRTEAFF.

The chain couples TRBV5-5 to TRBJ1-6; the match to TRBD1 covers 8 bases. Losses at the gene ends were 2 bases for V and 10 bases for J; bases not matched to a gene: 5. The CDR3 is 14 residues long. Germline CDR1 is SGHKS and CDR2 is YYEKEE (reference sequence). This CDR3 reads CASSLEDRVSPLHF. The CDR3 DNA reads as TGTGCCAGCAGCTTAGAGGACAGGGTCTCACCCCTCCACTTT.

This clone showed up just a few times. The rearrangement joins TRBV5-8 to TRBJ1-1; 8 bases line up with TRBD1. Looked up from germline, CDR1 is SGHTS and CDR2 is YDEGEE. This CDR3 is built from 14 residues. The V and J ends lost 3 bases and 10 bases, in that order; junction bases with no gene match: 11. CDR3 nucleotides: TGTGCCAGCAGCTCTACCGGACAGGGCAATGTAGCTTTCTTT. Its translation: CASSSTGQGNVAFF.

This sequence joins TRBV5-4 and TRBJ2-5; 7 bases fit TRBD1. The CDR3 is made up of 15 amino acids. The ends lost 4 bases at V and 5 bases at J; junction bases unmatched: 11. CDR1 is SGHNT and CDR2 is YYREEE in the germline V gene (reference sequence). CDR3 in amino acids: CASSPRTGDRETQYF. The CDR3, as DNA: TGTGCCAGCAGCCCCCGTACAGGGGATCGGGAGACCCAGTACTTC.

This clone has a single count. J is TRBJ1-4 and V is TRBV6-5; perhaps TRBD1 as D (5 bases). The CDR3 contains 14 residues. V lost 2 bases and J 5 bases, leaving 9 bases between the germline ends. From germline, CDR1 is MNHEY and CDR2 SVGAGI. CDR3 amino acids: CASSYTRQNEKLFF. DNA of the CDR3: TGTGCCAGCAGTTACACCCGACAGAATGAAAAACTGTTTTTT.

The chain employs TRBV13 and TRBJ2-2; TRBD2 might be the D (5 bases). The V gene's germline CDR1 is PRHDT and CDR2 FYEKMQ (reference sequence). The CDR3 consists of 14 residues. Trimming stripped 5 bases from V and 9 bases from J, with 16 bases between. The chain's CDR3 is CASSNSASFRELFF. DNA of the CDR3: TGTGCCAGCAGCAATAGCGCTAGCTTCCGGGAGCTGTTTTTT.

For the CDR3, the DNA is TGTGCCAGCAGTTACCTGGGGGGGTCGAATGAAAAACTGTTTTTT. Protein sequence: CASSYLGGSNEKLFF. J is TRBJ1-4 and V is TRBV27; D is possibly TRBD1 (5 bases). CDR1 is MNHEY, CDR2 SMNVEV, per germline (reference sequence). This CDR3 comprises 15 residues. The V gene lost 4 bases and the J gene lost 5 bases, with 14 bases spanning the gap.

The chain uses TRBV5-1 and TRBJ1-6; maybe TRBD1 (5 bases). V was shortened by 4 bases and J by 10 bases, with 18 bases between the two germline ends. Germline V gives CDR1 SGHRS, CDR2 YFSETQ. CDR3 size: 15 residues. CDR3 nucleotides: TGCGCCAGCAGCATCGGAACAGTCCAGGGATCACCCCTCCACTTT. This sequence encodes CASSIGTVQGSPLHF.

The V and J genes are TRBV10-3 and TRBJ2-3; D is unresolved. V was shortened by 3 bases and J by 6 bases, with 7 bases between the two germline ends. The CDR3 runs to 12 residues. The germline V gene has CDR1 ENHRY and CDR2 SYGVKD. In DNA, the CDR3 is TGTGCCATCAGTGAAACTTCTGATACGCAGTATTTT. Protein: CAISETSDTQYF.

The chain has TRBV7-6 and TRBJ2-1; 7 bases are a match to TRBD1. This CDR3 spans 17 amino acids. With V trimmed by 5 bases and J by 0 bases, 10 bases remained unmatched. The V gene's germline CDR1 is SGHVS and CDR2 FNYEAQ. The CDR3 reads CASSHALAGGSYNEQFF. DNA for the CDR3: TGTGCCAGCAGCCACGCGCTGGCAGGGGGCTCCTACAATGAGCAGTTCTTC.

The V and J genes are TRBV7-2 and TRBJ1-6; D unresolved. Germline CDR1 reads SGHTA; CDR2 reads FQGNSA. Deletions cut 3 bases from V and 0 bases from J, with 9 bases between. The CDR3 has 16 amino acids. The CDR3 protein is CASSFMWSSYNSPLHF. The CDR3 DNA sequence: TGTGCCAGCAGCTTTATGTGGAGCTCCTATAATTCACCCCTCCACTTT. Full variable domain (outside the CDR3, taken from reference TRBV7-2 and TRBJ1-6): GAGVSQSPSNKVTEKGKDVELRCDPISGHTALYWYRQSLGQGLEFLIYFQGNSAPDKSGLPSDRFSAERTGGSVSTLTIQRTQQEDSAVYLCASSFMWSSYNSPLHFGNGTRLTVT.

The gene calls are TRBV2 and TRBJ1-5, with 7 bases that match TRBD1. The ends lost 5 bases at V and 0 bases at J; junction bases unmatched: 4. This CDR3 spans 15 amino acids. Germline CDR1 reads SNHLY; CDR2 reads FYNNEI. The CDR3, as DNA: TGTGCCAGCAGTTTAGGGACAGCTAGCAATCAGCCCCAGCATTTT. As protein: CASSLGTASNQPQHF. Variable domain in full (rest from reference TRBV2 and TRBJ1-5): EPEVTQTPSHQVTQMGQEVILRCVPISNHLYFYWYRQILGQKVEFLVSFYNNEISEKSEIFDDQFSVERPDGSNFTLKIRSTKLEDSAMYFCASSLGTASNQPQHFGDGTRLSIL.

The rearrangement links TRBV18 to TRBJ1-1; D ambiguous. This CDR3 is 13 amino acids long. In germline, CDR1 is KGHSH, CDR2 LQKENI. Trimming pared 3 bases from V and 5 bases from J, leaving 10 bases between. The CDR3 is CASSPYSGTEAFF. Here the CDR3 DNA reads TGTGCCAGCTCACCTTACAGCGGGACTGAAGCTTTCTTT.

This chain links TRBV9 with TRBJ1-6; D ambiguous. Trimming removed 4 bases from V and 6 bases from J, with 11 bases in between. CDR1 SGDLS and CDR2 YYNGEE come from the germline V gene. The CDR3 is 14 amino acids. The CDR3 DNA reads TGTGCCAGCAGCCCTTCCGGGAGTAATTCACCCCTCCACTTT. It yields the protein CASSPSGSNSPLHF.

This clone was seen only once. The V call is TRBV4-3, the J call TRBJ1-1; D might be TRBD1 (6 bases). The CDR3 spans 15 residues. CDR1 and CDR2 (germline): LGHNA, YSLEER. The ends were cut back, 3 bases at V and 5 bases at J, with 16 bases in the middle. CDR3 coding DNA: TGCGCCAGCAGCCAGGCGGTAAGGGGGGGGACTGAAGCTTTCTTT. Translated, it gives CASSQAVRGGTEAFF.

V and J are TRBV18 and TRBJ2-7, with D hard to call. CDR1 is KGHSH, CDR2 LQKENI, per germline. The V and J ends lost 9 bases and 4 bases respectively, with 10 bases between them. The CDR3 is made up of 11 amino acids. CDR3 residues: CAREQWYEQYF. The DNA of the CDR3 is TGTGCCAGAGAACAGTGGTACGAGCAGTACTTC.

CDR3 bases: TGCGCCAGCAGCCAACCTGCGGGGAGGAACTATGGCTACACCTTC. This encodes CASSQPAGRNYGYTF. The J gene is TRBJ1-2, the V gene TRBV4-1; no clear D. The ends were cut back, 2 bases at V and 2 bases at J, with 12 bases in the middle. Germline V gene data show CDR1 as MGHRA and CDR2 as YSYEKL. The CDR3 covers 15 residues.

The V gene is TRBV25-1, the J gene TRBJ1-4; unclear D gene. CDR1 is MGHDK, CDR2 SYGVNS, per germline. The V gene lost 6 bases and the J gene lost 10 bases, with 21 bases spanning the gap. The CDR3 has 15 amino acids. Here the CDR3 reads CASSIREVSPGKLFF. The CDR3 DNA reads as TGTGCCAGCAGCATTAGGGAGGTATCGCCTGGAAAACTGTTTTTT.

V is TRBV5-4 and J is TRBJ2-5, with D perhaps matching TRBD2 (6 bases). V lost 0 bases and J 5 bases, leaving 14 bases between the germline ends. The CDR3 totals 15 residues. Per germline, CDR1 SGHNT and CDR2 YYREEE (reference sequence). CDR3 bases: TGTGCCAGCAGCTTGGAAGGCGGGGCCAGGGAGACCCAGTACTTC. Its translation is CASSLEGGARETQYF.

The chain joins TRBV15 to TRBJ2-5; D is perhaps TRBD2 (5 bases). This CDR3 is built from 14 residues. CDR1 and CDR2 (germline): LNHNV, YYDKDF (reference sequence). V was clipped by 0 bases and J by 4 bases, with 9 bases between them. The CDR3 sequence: CATSREAGGETQYF. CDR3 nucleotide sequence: TGTGCCACCAGCAGAGAGGCGGGTGGAGAGACCCAGTACTTC.

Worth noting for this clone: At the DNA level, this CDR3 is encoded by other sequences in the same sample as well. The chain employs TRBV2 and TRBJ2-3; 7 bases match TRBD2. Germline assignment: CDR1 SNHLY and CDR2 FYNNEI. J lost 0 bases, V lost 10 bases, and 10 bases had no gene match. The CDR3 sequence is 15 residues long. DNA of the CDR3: TGTGCCACCTCCCCTGGAGCGGGGAGCACAGATACGCAGTATTTT. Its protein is CATSPGAGSTDTQYF.

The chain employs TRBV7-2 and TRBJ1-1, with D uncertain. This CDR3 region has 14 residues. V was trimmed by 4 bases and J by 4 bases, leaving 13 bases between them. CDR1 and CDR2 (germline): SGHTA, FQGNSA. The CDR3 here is CASSWREGFTEAFF. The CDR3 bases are TGTGCCAGCAGCTGGCGGGAGGGATTCACTGAAGCTTTCTTT.

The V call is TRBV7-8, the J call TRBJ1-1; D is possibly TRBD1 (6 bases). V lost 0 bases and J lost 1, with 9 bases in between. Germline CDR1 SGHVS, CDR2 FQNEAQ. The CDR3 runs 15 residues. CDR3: CASSLAGRGNTEAFF. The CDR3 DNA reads TGTGCCAGCAGCTTAGCGGGCAGGGGGAACACTGAAGCTTTCTTT.